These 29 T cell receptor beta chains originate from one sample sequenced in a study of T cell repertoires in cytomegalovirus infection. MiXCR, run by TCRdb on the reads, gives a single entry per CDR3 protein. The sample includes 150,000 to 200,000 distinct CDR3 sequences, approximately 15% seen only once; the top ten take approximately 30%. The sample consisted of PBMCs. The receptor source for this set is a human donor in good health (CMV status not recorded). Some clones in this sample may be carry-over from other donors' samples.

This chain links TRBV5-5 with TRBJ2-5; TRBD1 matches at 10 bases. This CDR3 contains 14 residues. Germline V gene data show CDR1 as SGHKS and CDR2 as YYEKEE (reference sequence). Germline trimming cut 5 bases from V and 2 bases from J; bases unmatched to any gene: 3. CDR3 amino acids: CASRTGGPQETQYF. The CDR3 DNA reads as TGTGCCAGCAGGACAGGGGGCCCTCAAGAGACCCAGTACTTC.

CDR3: CASAQGSYEQYF. The CDR3 DNA reads as TGTGCCAGCGCCCAGGGTAGCTACGAGCAGTACTTC. The chain joins TRBV6-2 or TRBV6-3 to TRBJ2-7; perhaps TRBD1 as D (5 bases). Germline CDR1 MNHEY, CDR2 SVGEGT. Trimming took off 8 bases at V and 3 bases at J, with 11 bases between the two ends. This CDR3 has 12 amino acids.

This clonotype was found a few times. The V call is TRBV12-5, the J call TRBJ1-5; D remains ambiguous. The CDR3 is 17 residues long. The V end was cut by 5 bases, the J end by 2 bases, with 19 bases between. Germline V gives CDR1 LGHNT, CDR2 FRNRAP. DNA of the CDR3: TGTGCTAGTGGTCCGCCCACCGGGCCCGGGGGCAATCAGCCCCAGCATTTT. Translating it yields CASGPPTGPGGNQPQHF.

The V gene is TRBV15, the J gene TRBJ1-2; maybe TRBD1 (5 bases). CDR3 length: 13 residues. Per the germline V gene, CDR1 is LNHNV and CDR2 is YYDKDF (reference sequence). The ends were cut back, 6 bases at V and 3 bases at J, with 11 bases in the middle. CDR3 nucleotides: TGTGCCACCAGTCGGCAGGGAGACTATGGCTACACCTTC. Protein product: CATSRQGDYGYTF.

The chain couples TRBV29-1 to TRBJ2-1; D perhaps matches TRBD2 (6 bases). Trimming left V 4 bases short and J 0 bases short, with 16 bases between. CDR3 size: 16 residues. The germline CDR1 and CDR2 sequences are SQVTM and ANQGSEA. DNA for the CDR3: TGCAGCGTTGTGACTAGTGGTACAAGCTCCTACAATGAGCAGTTCTTC. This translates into CSVVTSGTSSYNEQFF.

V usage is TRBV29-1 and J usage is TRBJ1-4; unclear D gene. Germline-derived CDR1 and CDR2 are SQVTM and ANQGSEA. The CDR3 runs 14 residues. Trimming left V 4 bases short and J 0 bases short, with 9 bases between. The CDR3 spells CSVGTGTTNEKLFF. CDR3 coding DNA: TGCAGCGTTGGAACTGGTACAACTAATGAAAAACTGTTTTTT.

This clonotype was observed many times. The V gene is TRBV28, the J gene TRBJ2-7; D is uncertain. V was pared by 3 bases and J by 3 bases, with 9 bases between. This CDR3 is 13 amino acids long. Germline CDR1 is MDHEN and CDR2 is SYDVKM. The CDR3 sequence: CASSFGMSYEQYF. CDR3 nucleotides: TGTGCCAGCAGTTTCGGCATGAGCTACGAGCAGTACTTC.

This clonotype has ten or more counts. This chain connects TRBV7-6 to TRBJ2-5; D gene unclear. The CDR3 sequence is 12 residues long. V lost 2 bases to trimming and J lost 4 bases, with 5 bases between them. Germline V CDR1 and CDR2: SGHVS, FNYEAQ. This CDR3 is CASSLQGETQYF. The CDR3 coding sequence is TGTGCCAGCAGCTTACAAGGAGAGACCCAGTACTTC.

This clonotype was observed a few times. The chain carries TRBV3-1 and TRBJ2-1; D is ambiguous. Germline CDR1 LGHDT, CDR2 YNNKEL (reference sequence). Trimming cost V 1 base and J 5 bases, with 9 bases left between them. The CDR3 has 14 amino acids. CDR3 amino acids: CASSQASWDNEQFF. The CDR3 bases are TGTGCCAGCAGCCAAGCATCGTGGGACAATGAGCAGTTCTTC.

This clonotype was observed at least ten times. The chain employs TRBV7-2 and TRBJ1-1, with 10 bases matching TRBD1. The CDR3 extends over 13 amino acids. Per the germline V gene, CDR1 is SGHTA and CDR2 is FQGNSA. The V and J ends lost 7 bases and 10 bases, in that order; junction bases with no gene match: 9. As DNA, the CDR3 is TGTGCCAGCAAAAAAGACAGGGGGCTTGGAGCTTTCTTT. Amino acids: CASKKDRGLGAFF.

This CDR3 reads CASRTGVEKLFF. CDR3 bases: TGTGCCAGCAGGACAGGTGTTGAAAAACTGTTTTTT. The rearrangement uses TRBV12-3 or TRBV12-4 and TRBJ1-4; D might be TRBD1 (6 bases). The V end lost 6 bases, the J end lost 7 bases, and 9 bases lay between the germline ends. The CDR3 runs to 12 residues.

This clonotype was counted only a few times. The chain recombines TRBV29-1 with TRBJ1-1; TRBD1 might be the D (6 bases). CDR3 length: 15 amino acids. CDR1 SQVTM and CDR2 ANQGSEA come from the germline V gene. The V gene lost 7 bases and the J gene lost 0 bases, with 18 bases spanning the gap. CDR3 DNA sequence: TGCAGCGGACGCGGGGGCAGAGGGGTGAACACTGAAGCTTTCTTT. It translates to CSGRGGRGVNTEAFF. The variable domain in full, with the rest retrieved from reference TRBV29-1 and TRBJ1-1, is SAVISQKPSRDICQRGTSLTIQCQVDSQVTMMFWYRQQPGQSLTLIATANQGSEATYESGFVIDKFPISRPNLTFSTLTVSNMSPEDSSIYLCSGRGGRGVNTEAFFGQGTRLTVV.

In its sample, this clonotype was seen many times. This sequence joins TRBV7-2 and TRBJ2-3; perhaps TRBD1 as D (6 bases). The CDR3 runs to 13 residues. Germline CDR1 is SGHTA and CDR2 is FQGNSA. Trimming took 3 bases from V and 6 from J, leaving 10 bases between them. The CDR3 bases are TGTGCCAGCAGCTTCGGAAGGGGGGATACGCAGTATTTT. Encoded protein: CASSFGRGDTQYF.

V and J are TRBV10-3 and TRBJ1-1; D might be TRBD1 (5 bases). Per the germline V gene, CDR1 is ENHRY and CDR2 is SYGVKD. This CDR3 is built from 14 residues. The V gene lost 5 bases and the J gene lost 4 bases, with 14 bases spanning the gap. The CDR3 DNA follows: TGTGCCATCAGTAGTACAGGCGGGAGCACTGAAGCTTTCTTT. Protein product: CAISSTGGSTEAFF.

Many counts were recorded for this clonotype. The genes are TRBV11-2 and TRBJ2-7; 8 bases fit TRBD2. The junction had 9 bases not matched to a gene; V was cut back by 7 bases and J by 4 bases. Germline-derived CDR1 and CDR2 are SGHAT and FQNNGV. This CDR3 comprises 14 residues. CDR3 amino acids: CASTRTGGRYEQYF. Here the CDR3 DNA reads TGTGCCAGCACTCGTACGGGGGGGCGATACGAGCAGTACTTC.

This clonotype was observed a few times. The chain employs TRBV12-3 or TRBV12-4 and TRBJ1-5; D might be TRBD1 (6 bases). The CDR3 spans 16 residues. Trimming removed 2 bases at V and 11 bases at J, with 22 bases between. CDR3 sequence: CASSLSSEGQSAAQHF. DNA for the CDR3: TGTGCCAGCAGTTTAAGCAGCGAGGGACAATCAGCGGCCCAGCATTTT.

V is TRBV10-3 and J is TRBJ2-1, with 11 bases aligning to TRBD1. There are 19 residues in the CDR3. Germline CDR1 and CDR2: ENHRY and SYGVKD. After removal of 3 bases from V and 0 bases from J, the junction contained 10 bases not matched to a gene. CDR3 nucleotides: TGTGCCATCAGTGATCCCGGACAGGGGGCAATAAGCTCCTACAATGAGCAGTTCTTC. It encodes CAISDPGQGAISSYNEQFF.

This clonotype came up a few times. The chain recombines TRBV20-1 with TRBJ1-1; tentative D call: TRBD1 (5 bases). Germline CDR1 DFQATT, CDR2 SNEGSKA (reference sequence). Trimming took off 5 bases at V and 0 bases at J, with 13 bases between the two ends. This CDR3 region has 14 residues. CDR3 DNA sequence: TGCAGTGCTGTACCGGGACGGGTGAACACTGAAGCTTTCTTT. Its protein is CSAVPGRVNTEAFF.

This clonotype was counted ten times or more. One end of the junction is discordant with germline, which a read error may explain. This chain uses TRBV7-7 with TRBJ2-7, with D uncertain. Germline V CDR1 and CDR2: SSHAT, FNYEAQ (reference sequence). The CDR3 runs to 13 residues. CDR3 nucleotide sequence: TGTGCTAGCAGCCCGCAGAGCTCCTACGAGCAGTACTTC. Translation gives CASSPQSSYEQYF.

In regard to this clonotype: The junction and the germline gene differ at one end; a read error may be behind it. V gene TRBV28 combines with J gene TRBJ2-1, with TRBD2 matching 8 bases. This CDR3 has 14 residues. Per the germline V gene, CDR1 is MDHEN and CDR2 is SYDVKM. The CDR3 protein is CASSLTREGNERFF. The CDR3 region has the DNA TGTGCCAGCAGTTTAACTCGGGAGGGCAATGAGCGGTTCTTC. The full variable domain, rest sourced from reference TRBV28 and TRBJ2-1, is DVKVTQSSRYLVKRTGEKVFLECVQDMDHENMFWYRQDPGLGLRLIYFSYDVKMKEKGDIPEGYSVSREKKERFSLILESASTNQTSMYLCASSLTREGNERFFGPGTRLTVL.

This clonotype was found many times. For the CDR3, the DNA is TGTGCCAGCAGCTTACGTCTGCAGGGTCACCAGCCCCAGCATTTT. This sequence encodes CASSLRLQGHQPQHF. V and J are TRBV7-2 and TRBJ1-5; D perhaps matches TRBD1 (5 bases). This CDR3 is 15 amino acids long. V was clipped by 2 bases and J by 7 bases, with 15 bases between them. From germline, CDR1 is SGHTA and CDR2 FQGNSA.

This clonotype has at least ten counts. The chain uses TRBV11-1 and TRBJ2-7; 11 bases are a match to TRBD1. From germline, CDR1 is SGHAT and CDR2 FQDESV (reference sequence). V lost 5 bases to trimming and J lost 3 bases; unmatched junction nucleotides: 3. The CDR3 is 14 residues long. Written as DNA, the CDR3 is TGTGCCAGCAGCAGAGGGACAGGGGGCTACGAGCAGTACTTC. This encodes CASSRGTGGYEQYF.

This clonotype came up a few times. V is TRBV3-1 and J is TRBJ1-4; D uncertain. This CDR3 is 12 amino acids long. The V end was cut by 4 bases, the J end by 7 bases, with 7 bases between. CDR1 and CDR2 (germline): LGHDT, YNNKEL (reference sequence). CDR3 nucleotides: TGTGCCAGCAGCCGATCCAGTGAAAAACTGTTTTTT. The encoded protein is CASSRSSEKLFF. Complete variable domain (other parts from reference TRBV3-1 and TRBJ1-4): DTAVSQTPKYLVTQMGNDKSIKCEQNLGHDTMYWYKQDSKKFLKIMFSYNNKELIINETVPNRFSPKSPDKAHLNLHINSLELGDSAVYFCASSRSSEKLFFGSGTQLSVL.

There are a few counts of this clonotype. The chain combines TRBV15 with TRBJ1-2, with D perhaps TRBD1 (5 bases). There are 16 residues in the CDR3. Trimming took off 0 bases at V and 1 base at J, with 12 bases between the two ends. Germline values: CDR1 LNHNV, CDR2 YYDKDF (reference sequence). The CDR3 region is CATSRDRSGGNYGYTF. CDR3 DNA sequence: TGTGCCACCAGCAGAGACAGGTCTGGGGGTAACTATGGCTACACCTTC.

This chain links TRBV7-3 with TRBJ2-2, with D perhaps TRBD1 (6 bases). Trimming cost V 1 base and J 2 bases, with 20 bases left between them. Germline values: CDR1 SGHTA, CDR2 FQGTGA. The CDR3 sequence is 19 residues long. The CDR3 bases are TGTGCCAGCAGCTTAAGAGAGGATACGGACAGCAGTAACACCGGGGAGCTGTTTTTT. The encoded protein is CASSLREDTDSSNTGELFF.

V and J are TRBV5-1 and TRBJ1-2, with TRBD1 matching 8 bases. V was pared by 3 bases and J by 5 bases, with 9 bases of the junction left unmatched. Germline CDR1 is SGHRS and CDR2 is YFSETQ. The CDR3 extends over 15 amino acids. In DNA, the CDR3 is TGCGCCAGCAGCTCTAACCAGGGGGCAAATTATGGCTACACCTTC. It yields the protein CASSSNQGANYGYTF.

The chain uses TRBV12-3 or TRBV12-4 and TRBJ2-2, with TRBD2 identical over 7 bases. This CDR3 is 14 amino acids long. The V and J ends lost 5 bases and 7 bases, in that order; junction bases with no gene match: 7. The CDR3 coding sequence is TGTGCCAGCAGTCTACTAGCGAAAGGCGGGGAGCTGTTTTTT. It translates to CASSLLAKGGELFF.

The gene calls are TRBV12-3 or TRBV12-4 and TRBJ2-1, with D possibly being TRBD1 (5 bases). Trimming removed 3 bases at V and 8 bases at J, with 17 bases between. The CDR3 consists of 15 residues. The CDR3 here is CASSLGAQGGHEQFF. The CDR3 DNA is TGTGCCAGCAGTTTGGGTGCGCAGGGCGGCCATGAGCAGTTCTTC.

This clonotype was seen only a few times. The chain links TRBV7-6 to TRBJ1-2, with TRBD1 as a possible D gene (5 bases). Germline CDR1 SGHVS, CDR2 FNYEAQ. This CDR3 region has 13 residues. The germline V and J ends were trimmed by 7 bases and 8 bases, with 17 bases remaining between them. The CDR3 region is CASTRVGAGGYTF. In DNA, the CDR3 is TGTGCCAGCACCCGTGTAGGGGCAGGGGGCTACACCTTC.